The 10 T cell receptor beta chains in this list originate from one sample, sequenced in a study of cytomegalovirus exposure and HLA in healthy donors. In the PCR, 60 Vbeta and 13 Jbeta primers were used. TCRdb keeps only in-frame clones here, not all; method: immunoSEQ multiplex PCR. The sample lists under 200,000 clones; about 86% were seen once. The sequenced material came from PBMCs. These receptors were taken from a man aged 35-49 years in good health and CMV-seropositive.

This clone has just one count. This chain links TRBV7-2 with TRBJ2-7, with 8 bases that match TRBD1. In germline, CDR1 is SGHTA, CDR2 FQGNSA. The CDR3 extends over 15 amino acids. The junction had 8 bases not matched to a gene; V was cut back by 5 bases and J by 2 bases. CDR3 nucleotides: TGTGCCAGCAGCCCCGGGACAGGTCTTACCTACGAGCAGTACTTC. Protein: CASSPGTGLTYEQYF.

V usage is TRBV5-1 and J usage is TRBJ2-1; the match to TRBD2 covers 7 bases. Trimming at V came to 8 bases and at J to 2 bases, leaving 10 bases not matched to a gene. Germline V gene data show CDR1 as SGHRS and CDR2 as YFSETQ. The CDR3 is 15 residues long. The CDR3 sequence is CASTPVAGPYNEQFF. The DNA of the CDR3 is TGCGCCAGTACGCCGGTAGCGGGCCCCTACAATGAGCAGTTCTTC.

The chain's CDR3 is CASSESRGMGTQYF. Written as DNA, the CDR3 is TGCGCCAGCAGTGAGTCGAGAGGGATGGGGACCCAGTACTTC. This chain connects TRBV10-2 to TRBJ2-5, with D possibly being TRBD2 (5 bases). V was clipped by 0 bases and J by 7 bases, with 12 bases between them. Per germline, CDR1 WSHSY and CDR2 SAAADI. The CDR3 is made up of 14 amino acids.

This chain connects TRBV5-6 to TRBJ2-7; D not certain. In germline, CDR1 is SGHDT, CDR2 YYEEEE. V was clipped by 1 base and J by 3 bases, with 17 bases between them. CDR3 length equals 16 residues. This chain's CDR3 is CASSLWAPAGYYEQYF. The DNA for the CDR3 is TGTGCCAGCAGCTTGTGGGCCCCAGCAGGTTACTACGAGCAGTACTTC.

V gene TRBV5-4 combines with J gene TRBJ2-1; 11 bases fit TRBD2. V lost 6 bases and J lost 2; bases outside the gene matches: 4. CDR1 and CDR2 from the germline V gene are SGHNT and YYREEE (reference sequence). There are 15 residues in the CDR3. The CDR3 bases are TGTGCCAGCAACCGACTAGCGGGGACCTACAATGAGCAGTTCTTC. Protein sequence: CASNRLAGTYNEQFF.

V gene TRBV5-1 combines with J gene TRBJ2-3; 11 nucleotides align to TRBD2. V shed 5 bases, J shed 2 bases, and the junction held 13 bases outside the gene matches. CDR1 is SGHRS, CDR2 YFSETQ, per germline. This CDR3 region has 18 residues. CDR3 DNA sequence: TGCGCCAGCAGTTACGTCGGGACTAGCGGACCCTTCACAGATACGCAGTATTTT. Amino acids: CASSYVGTSGPFTDTQYF.

V usage is TRBV4-3 and J usage is TRBJ1-5, with TRBD1 matching 9 bases. Germline V gene data show CDR1 as LGHNA and CDR2 as YSLEER. The CDR3 is 15 residues long. V lost 3 bases and J lost 8; bases outside the gene matches: 8. DNA of the CDR3: TGCGCCAGCAGCCAGACCGGGACAGGGTTTGAGCCCCAGCATTTT. Protein product: CASSQTGTGFEPQHF.

The rearrangement uses TRBV30 and TRBJ2-1, with 13 bases matching TRBD2. Germline lookup yields CDR1 GTSNPN and CDR2 SVGIG (reference sequence). CDR3 length: 17 amino acids. V lost 2 bases, J lost 9 bases, and 13 bases stayed unmatched. The CDR3 nucleotides are TGTGCCTGGAGTCCTCCAGGACTAGCGGGAGTAATCGGTGAGCAGTTCTTC. Translated, it gives CAWSPPGLAGVIGEQFF.

The chain has TRBV5-4 and TRBJ2-7; 13 bases line up with TRBD2. Germline CDR1 and CDR2: SGHNT and YYREEE (reference sequence). This CDR3 region has 15 residues. V lost 4 bases and J lost 4; bases outside the gene matches: 5. The CDR3 is CASSGGTSGNYEQYF. As DNA, the CDR3 is TGTGCCAGCAGCGGGGGGACTAGCGGGAATTACGAGCAGTACTTC.

This clone is a singleton in its sample. The rearrangement uses TRBV15 and TRBJ2-1; 11 bases fit TRBD2. The trim removed 3 bases at V and 7 bases at J, leaving 17 bases unmatched. Germline V lookup: CDR1 LNHNV, CDR2 YYDKDF (reference sequence). This CDR3 region has 19 residues. The CDR3 region is CATSSNFGTSGALRNEQFF. The CDR3 DNA sequence: TGTGCCACCAGCAGTAACTTTGGGACTAGCGGAGCCCTTAGGAATGAGCAGTTCTTC. Based on the CDR3 plus reference TRBV15 and TRBJ2-1, the full variable domain is DAMVIQNPRYQVTQFGKPVTLSCSQTLNHNVMYWYQQKSSQAPKLLFHYYDKDFNNEADTPDNFQSRRPNTSFCFLDIRSPGLGDTAMYLCATSSNFGTSGALRNEQFFGPGTRLTVL.